The 21 T cell receptor beta chains reported below all come from one sample, sequenced in a study of read filtering for tumor transcriptome and immune sequencing. Molecular barcoded adaptors covering alpha/delta and beta/gamma chains were used on approximately 440 ng RNA. A single record per CDR3 protein comes from TCRdb applying MiXCR to the reads. Among about 86,000 distinct CDR3 sequences, 9% to 15% were seen once, and the ten largest hold about 16%. Source material: a population of CD138-negative cells sorted from bone marrow. Receptor source: a donor at least 40 years old with multiple myeloma.

This clonotype occurred many times. This chain connects TRBV2 to TRBJ1-1, with 7 positions matching TRBD1. The CDR3 is made up of 14 amino acids. J lost 3 bases, V lost 6 bases, and 7 bases had no gene match. CDR1 is SNHLY and CDR2 is FYNNEI in the germline V gene. The CDR3 loop reads CASSQTGKDTEAFF. The CDR3 bases are TGTGCCAGCAGCCAGACAGGGAAAGACACTGAAGCTTTCTTT.

This clonotype has more than one count but fewer than ten. A read error is possible here, since a much larger clone lies one base away. Since the CDR3 does not end with the conserved phenylalanine or tryptophan, this likely comes from a read error. The rearrangement joins TRBV28 to TRBJ2-6; weak D call: TRBD2 (5 bases). This CDR3 is 12 amino acids long. The ends were cut back, 10 bases at V and 4 bases at J, with 8 bases in the middle. Per the germline V gene, CDR1 is MDHEN and CDR2 is SYDVKM. CDR3 region: CATGGGANVLTY. The CDR3 nucleotides are TGTGCCACCGGCGGGGGGGCCAACGTCCTGACTTAC.

V usage is TRBV20-1 and J usage is TRBJ1-1; D unclear. Between the trimmed V and J ends, which lost 2 bases and 0 bases, there was a span of 4 bases. The CDR3 length is 12 residues. Germline lookup yields CDR1 DFQATT and CDR2 SNEGSKA (reference sequence). This chain's CDR3 is CSARILNTEAFF. The CDR3 DNA is TGCAGTGCTAGAATACTGAACACTGAAGCTTTCTTT.

This clonotype was counted ten times or more. The rearrangement links TRBV5-1 to TRBJ2-1, with D tentatively TRBD1 (6 bases). The CDR3 has 13 amino acids. Germline CDR1 reads SGHRS; CDR2 reads YFSETQ. V dropped 3 bases and J dropped 7 bases, with 11 bases sitting between them. DNA for the CDR3: TGCGCCAGCAGCTCGGACAGCTGGAATGAGCAGTTCTTC. It specifies CASSSDSWNEQFF.

In its sample, this clonotype was seen many times. The chain links TRBV30 to TRBJ1-1, with D possibly being TRBD1 (6 bases). Germline V gene sequence: CDR1 GTSNPN, CDR2 SVGIG (reference sequence). This CDR3 region has 17 residues. Between the trimmed V and J ends, which lost 0 bases and 0 bases, there was a span of 17 bases. The CDR3 DNA reads TGTGCCTGGAGTGTCGACAGGACGGGGCACATGAACACTGAAGCTTTCTTT. It translates to CAWSVDRTGHMNTEAFF.

This clonotype was counted at least ten times. J is TRBJ2-1 and V is TRBV28, with a weak D call TRBD2 (6 bases). V shed 11 bases and J shed 0 bases, with 8 bases lying between them. The CDR3 extends over 12 amino acids. In germline, CDR1 is MDHEN, CDR2 SYDVKM. The CDR3 nucleotides read TGTGCCTGTAGCGGCTCCTACAATGAGCAGTTCTTC. This codes for CACSGSYNEQFF.

This clonotype came up many times. This chain joins TRBV12-3 or TRBV12-4 and TRBJ2-7; D remains ambiguous. This CDR3 spans 12 amino acids. Trimming removed 6 bases from V and 6 bases from J, with 12 bases in between. The CDR3 region is CASSQSRAEQYF. In DNA form, the CDR3 reads TGTGCCAGCAGCCAATCCCGTGCCGAGCAGTACTTC.

This clonotype was picked up many times. The rearrangement joins TRBV12-2 to TRBJ2-3. TRBV12-2 is assigned pseudogene status. The CDR3 has 15 amino acids. The CDR3 coding sequence is TGTGCAAGTCGCTTTGTGCTAGCGGCCACAGATACGCAGTATTTT. It yields the protein CASRFVLAATDTQYF.

This clonotype has a count of ten or more. The V call is TRBV5-6, the J call TRBJ2-3, with 10 bases fitting TRBD1. Germline V CDR1 and CDR2: SGHDT, YYEEEE. The CDR3 has 14 amino acids. V was clipped by 0 bases and J by 7 bases; unmatched bases: 2. CDR3 residues: CASSLGDRGHTQYF. In nucleotides, the CDR3 is TGTGCCAGCAGCTTGGGGGACAGGGGACATACGCAGTATTTT.

The V and J genes are TRBV5-1 and TRBJ2-3; D perhaps matches TRBD1 (6 bases). Per germline, CDR1 SGHRS and CDR2 YFSETQ. CDR3 size: 16 residues. V lost 2 bases and J lost 3, with 16 bases in between. Here the CDR3 DNA reads TGCGCCAGCAGCTTTGGCGGACAGATCTCGACAGATACGCAGTATTTT. It translates to CASSFGGQISTDTQYF.

There are many counts of this clonotype. This chain connects TRBV7-8 to TRBJ2-6; D call uncertain. CDR1 is SGHVS and CDR2 is FQNEAQ in the germline V gene. Between the trimmed V and J ends, which lost 5 bases and 0 bases, there was a span of 14 bases. The CDR3 covers 17 residues. CDR3 protein: CASSPRNVGSGANVLTF. In nucleotides, the CDR3 is TGTGCCAGCAGCCCCCGCAATGTTGGCTCTGGGGCCAACGTCCTGACTTTC. The complete variable domain, with remaining parts taken from reference TRBV7-8 and TRBJ2-6, reads GAGVSQSPRYKVAKRGQDVALRCDPISGHVSLFWYQQALGQGPEFLTYFQNEAQLDKSGLPSDRFFAERPEGSVSTLKIQRTQQEDSAVYLCASSPRNVGSGANVLTFGAGSRLTVL.

This clonotype has at least ten counts. The V and J genes are TRBV20-1 and TRBJ2-3; D is unresolved. Germline V gene lookup returns CDR1 DFQATT and CDR2 SNEGSKA (reference sequence). Trimming removed 5 bases from V and 3 bases from J, with 6 bases in between. This CDR3 spans 11 amino acids. CDR3 residues: CSAVRTDTQYF. The CDR3 bases are TGCAGTGCTGTACGTACAGATACGCAGTATTTT.

This clonotype has at least ten counts. This sequence joins TRBV7-9 and TRBJ2-1; D assignment may be TRBD1 or TRBD2 (5 bases each). The CDR3 is made up of 15 amino acids. V lost 3 bases and J 5 bases, leaving 14 bases between the germline ends. Germline V CDR1 and CDR2: SEHNR, FQNEAQ (reference sequence). The CDR3 region has the DNA TGTGCCAGCAGCTTCCTTTTGGGACCCCACAATGAGCAGTTCTTC. Residues: CASSFLLGPHNEQFF.

This clonotype showed up many times. The chain couples TRBV2 to TRBJ2-7; possible D gene TRBD1, 5 bases. Germline CDR1 SNHLY, CDR2 FYNNEI. This CDR3 has 14 amino acids. V lost 3 bases, J lost 7 bases, and 16 bases lay in between. The CDR3 is CASSDGRAPGEQYF. DNA for the CDR3: TGTGCCAGCAGTGATGGCAGGGCTCCGGGTGAGCAGTACTTC.

The table lists this clonotype with many counts. This chain links TRBV12-3 or TRBV12-4 with TRBJ2-5; perhaps D is TRBD1 or TRBD2 (5 bases each). Trimming cost V 5 bases and J 1 base, with 8 bases left between them. CDR3 length equals 13 residues. The CDR3 sequence is CASSPGPQETQYF. CDR3 bases: TGTGCCAGCAGTCCGGGACCCCAAGAGACCCAGTACTTC.

This clonotype was detected a few times. This rearrangement joins TRBV28 to TRBJ2-7; D tentatively reads TRBD1 or TRBD2 (5 bases each). The CDR3 extends over 17 amino acids. In germline, CDR1 is MDHEN, CDR2 SYDVKM. The germline V and J ends were trimmed by 4 bases and 4 bases, with 23 bases remaining between them. The CDR3 loop reads CASSSSGTYTRGYEQYF. CDR3 bases: TGTGCCAGCAGTTCCTCCGGGACCTACACCCGGGGTTACGAGCAGTACTTC. The whole variable domain, remainder taken from reference TRBV28 and TRBJ2-7, is DVKVTQSSRYLVKRTGEKVFLECVQDMDHENMFWYRQDPGLGLRLIYFSYDVKMKEKGDIPEGYSVSREKKERFSLILESASTNQTSMYLCASSSSGTYTRGYEQYFGPGTRLTVT.

This clonotype was counted many times. The rearrangement joins TRBV20-1 to TRBJ2-4; 14 positions agree with TRBD2. The CDR3 has 18 residues. With V trimmed by 6 bases and J by 2 bases, 12 bases remained unmatched. Germline CDR1 and CDR2: DFQATT and SNEGSKA (reference sequence). The CDR3 reads CSAVGLAGDSGSKNIQYF. The DNA of the CDR3 is TGCAGTGCAGTGGGACTAGCGGGAGATTCTGGGTCCAAAAACATTCAGTACTTC.

This clonotype occurred many times. V is TRBV5-1 and J is TRBJ2-7; D is perhaps TRBD2 (5 bases). The ends were cut back, 0 bases at V and 4 bases at J, with 17 bases in the middle. Germline V gene lookup returns CDR1 SGHRS and CDR2 YFSETQ. The length of the CDR3 is 16 residues. The CDR3 DNA reads TGCGCCAGCAGCTTGGACCCCATAGGTACGGGGTACGAGCAGTACTTC. Protein sequence: CASSLDPIGTGYEQYF.

This clonotype was seen many times. The J gene is TRBJ2-2, the V gene TRBV7-2, with D perhaps TRBD2 (5 bases). CDR1 and CDR2 from the germline V gene are SGHTA and FQGNSA. The ends were cut back, 3 bases at V and 0 bases at J, with 11 bases in the middle. The CDR3 runs to 16 residues. In nucleotides, the CDR3 is TGTGCCAGCAGCTTTGCACTAGGGTCGAACACCGGGGAGCTGTTTTTT. Protein: CASSFALGSNTGELFF.

This clonotype was observed many times. V and J are TRBV5-1 and TRBJ2-7, with 7 nucleotides matching TRBD2. The ends lost 5 bases at V and 6 bases at J; junction bases unmatched: 8. The germline gives CDR1 SGHRS, CDR2 YFSETQ. This CDR3 comprises 13 residues. The CDR3 protein is CASRPAGRVEQYF. For the CDR3, the DNA is TGCGCCAGCAGACCCGCAGGGAGGGTCGAGCAGTACTTC.

The chain employs TRBV28 and TRBJ1-4; 7 bases agree with TRBD1. The CDR3 consists of 15 residues. Germline trimming cut 6 bases from V and 5 bases from J; bases unmatched to any gene: 9. The germline V gene encodes CDR1 MDHEN and CDR2 SYDVKM. The CDR3 protein is CASRPSGTANEKLFF. DNA of the CDR3: TGTGCCAGCAGGCCAAGCGGGACAGCAAATGAAAAACTGTTTTTT.